The entry below gives a single T cell receptor (beta chain) sequence along with its context. Its antigen is undetermined. This sample was included in a study of T cell responses to AZD1222 COVID-19 vaccine. V was trimmed by 3 bases and J by 1 base, leaving 6 bases between them. The CDR3 has 13 amino acids. Germline values: CDR1 MRHNA, CDR2 SNTAGT. Study-level points and caveats: Females outnumbered males among donors, who were mostly white British; clonal diversity was possibly underestimated.

The repertoire was sequenced with immunoSEQ multiplex PCR; TCRdb's copy has only in-frame clones and lacks some. The data hold about 110,000 clones, with approximately 92% observed a single time. The sequencing used peripheral blood, collected on day 0 of AZD1222 vaccination. The chain recombines TRBV6-4 with TRBJ1-1; possibly TRBD1 for D (5 bases). The TCR was taken from an adult in good health. The CDR3 reads CASSEQANTEAFF. The CDR3 DNA reads TGTGCCAGCAGTGAACAGGCGAACACTGAAGCTTTCTTT.